The sequence of this TCR beta chain was determined in a study of long-term antiretroviral therapy in people with HIV. Notes on the study in general: Even long-term ART left TRB diversity below transplant donor controls, despite gains.

Everyone in the study who had HIV was treated in the United States. Specimens held roughly 1-11 million cryopreserved PBMC prior to DNA extraction. At the survey level, the v3.0 immunoSEQ assay was run. TCRdb keeps only in-frame clones here, not all; method: immunoSEQ multiplex PCR. The table records 9,500 to 15,000 clones, over 70% of them present only once. CDR1 SGHTA and CDR2 FQGNSA come from the germline V gene. The length of the CDR3 is 17 residues. J lost 2 bases, V lost 2 bases, and 9 bases had no gene match. With respect to this clone: Its specificity is not known.

The receptor's source is a man aged 35 to 55 with HIV. The specimen comprised unsorted PBMCs, sampled around 3.1 years before starting antiretroviral therapy. The rearrangement links TRBV7-2 to TRBJ2-1, with 7 bases lining up with TRBD2. CDR3 bases: TGTGCCAGCAGCTTACGGGTCTCTAGCGGTACCTACAATGAGCAGTTCTTC. It specifies CASSLRVSSGTYNEQFF.